The subject of this entry is one T cell receptor (beta chain). This record comes from a study of radiotherapy plus CTLA-4 blockade in lung cancer. Study-level background: Among enrolled patients, over 15% responded and roughly 31% achieved disease control.

Patients had chemo-refractory metastatic non-small-cell lung cancer and received focal radiation plus CTLA-4 blockade that used ipilimumab. Germline V gene data show CDR1 as LGHNA and CDR2 as YSLEER. V gave up 3 bases and J gave up 4 bases, with 7 bases separating them. CDR3 length: 13 amino acids. Assay: immunoSEQ multiplex PCR; the TCRdb copy retains only in-frame clones and omits some. The sample has 70,000 to 85,000 clones, just under 75% seen once; the top ten hold 9.5% to 10%. The sample here was peripheral blood, taken from a patient treated with radiotherapy plus ipilimumab. This clonotype was obtained from a human donor with non-small cell lung cancer whose response to radiotherapy plus ipilimumab could not be evaluated. The rearrangement links TRBV4-3 to TRBJ2-1, with D perhaps matching TRBD1 (5 bases). The CDR3 DNA is TGCGCCAGCAGCCACCGACAGTACAATGAGCAGTTCTTC. Translation gives CASSHRQYNEQFF.